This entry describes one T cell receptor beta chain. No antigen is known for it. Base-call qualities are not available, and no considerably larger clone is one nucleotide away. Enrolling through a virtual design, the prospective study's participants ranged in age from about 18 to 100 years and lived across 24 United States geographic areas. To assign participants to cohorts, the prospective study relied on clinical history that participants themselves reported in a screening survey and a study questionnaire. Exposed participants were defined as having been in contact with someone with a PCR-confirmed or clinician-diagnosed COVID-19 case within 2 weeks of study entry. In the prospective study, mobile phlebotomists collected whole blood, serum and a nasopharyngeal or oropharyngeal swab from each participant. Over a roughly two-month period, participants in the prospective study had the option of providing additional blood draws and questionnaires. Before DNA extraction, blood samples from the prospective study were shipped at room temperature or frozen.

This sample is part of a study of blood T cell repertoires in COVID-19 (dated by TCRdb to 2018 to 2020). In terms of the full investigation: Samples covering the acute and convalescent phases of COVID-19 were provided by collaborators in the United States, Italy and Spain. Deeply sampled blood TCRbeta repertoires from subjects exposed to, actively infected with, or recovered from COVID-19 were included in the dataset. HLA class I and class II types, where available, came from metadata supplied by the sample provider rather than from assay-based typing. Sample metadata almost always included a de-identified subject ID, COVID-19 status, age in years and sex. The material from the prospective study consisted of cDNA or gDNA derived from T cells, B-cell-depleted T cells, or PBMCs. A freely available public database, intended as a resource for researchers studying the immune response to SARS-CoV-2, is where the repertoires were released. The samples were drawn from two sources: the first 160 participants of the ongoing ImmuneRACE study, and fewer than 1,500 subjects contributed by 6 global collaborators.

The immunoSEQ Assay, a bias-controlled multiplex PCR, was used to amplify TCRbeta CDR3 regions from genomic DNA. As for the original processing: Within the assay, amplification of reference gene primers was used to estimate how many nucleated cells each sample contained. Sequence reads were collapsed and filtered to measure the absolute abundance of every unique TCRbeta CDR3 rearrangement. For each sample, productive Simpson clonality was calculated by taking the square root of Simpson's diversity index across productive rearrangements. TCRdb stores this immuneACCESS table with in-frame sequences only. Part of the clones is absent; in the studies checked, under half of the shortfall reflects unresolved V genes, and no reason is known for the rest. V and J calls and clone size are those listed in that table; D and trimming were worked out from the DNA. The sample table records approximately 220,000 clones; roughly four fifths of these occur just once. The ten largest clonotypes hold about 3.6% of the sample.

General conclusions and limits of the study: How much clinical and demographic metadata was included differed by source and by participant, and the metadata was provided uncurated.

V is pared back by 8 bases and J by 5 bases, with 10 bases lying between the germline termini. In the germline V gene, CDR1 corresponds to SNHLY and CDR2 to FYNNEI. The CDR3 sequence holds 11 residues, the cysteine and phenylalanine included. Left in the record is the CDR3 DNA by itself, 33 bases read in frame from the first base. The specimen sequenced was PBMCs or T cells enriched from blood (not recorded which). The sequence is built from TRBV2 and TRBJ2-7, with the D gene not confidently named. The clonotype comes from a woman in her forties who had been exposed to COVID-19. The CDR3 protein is CASQRMDEQYF. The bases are TGTGCCAGCCAGCGTATGGACGAGCAGTACTTC.